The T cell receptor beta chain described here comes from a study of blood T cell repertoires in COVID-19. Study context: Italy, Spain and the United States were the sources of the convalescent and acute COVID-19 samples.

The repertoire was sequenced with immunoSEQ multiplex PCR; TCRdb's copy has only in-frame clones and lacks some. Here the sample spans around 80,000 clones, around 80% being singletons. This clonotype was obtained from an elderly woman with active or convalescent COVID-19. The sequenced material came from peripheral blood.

CDR3 residues: CASSPLAQNEQYF. In DNA, the CDR3 is TGTGCCAGCAGCCCTCTAGCGCAGAACGAGCAGTACTTC. The rearrangement links TRBV3-1 (or the pseudogene TRBV3-2) to TRBJ2-7, with a tentative D call TRBD2 (6 bases). Germline V gene lookup returns CDR1 LGHDT and CDR2 YNNKEL (reference sequence). With 4 bases removed from V and 5 bases from J, the gap between germline ends came to 12 bases. The CDR3 runs 13 residues.